The text below deals with one T cell receptor (beta chain). Its antigen is undetermined. The protocol was immunoSEQ multiplex PCR, while the TCRdb copy is restricted to in-frame clones and leaves out a portion. Among 150,000 to 200,000 clones, roughly 88% were seen once, and the ten largest hold approximately 5.9%. This sample is part of a study of T cell responses to AZD1222 COVID-19 vaccine. Trimming removed 4 bases at V and 3 bases at J, with 10 bases between. The length of the CDR3 is 14 residues. Looked up from germline, CDR1 is MDHEN and CDR2 is SYDVKM. Second doses at about 4 or about 12 weeks were pooled. Study observations and caveats: White British people made up most donors, females outnumbered males, and clonal diversity was possibly underestimated. All repertoire sampling was performed exclusively after the peak T cell response.

This rearrangement joins TRBV28 to TRBJ1-5; D remains unclear. Sequencing was performed on peripheral blood, taken 28 days after the second AZD1222 dose. The receptor's source is an adult who received the AZD1222 COVID-19 vaccine. The CDR3 region has the DNA TGTGCCAGCAGTTCCCCTTTGCCCAATCAGCCCCAGCATTTT. It encodes CASSSPLPNQPQHF. The variable domain in full, with the rest retrieved from reference TRBV28 and TRBJ1-5, is DVKVTQSSRYLVKRTGEKVFLECVQDMDHENMFWYRQDPGLGLRLIYFSYDVKMKEKGDIPEGYSVSREKKERFSLILESASTNQTSMYLCASSSPLPNQPQHFGDGTRLSIL.